These T cell receptor beta chains were read from a single sample in a study of OX40 agonist ivuxolimab in advanced cancers. Assay: immunoSEQ multiplex PCR; the TCRdb copy retains only in-frame clones and omits some. This sample has more than 45,000 clones; under 90% occur once, and the top ten carry roughly 1.6%. The sample here was CD4+ or CD8+ T cells sorted from blood, taken in a trial of the OX40 agonist ivuxolimab. These receptors originate from an adult with an advanced solid tumor such as melanoma, head and neck, liver or kidney cancer. Each CDR3 is given with its conserved first and last residue. The D gene is left open where the match is weak. Part of the rows lack a size; the others show once, few, many or a class for expanded clones.

abundance	v_gene	d_gene	j_gene	CDR3nt	CDR3aa
-	TRBV11-3	-	TRBJ2-2	TGTGCCAGCAGCTTAGAAGCGGGGAACACCGGGGAGCTGTTTTTT	CASSLEAGNTGELFF
-	TRBV30	TRBD1	TRBJ1-6	TGTGCCTGGAGTGAGCTCCGGACAGGGCGGTCACCCCTCCACTTT	CAWSELRTGRSPLHF
-	TRBV11-3	-	TRBJ2-7	TGTGCCAGCAGCGGATCTCGAGCAGCAGCCTACGAGCAGTACTTC	CASSGSRAAAYEQYF
-	TRBV4-3	TRBD2	TRBJ2-3	TGCGCCAGCAGCCAAGGAGTGGCTAGCGGGGTTACAGATACGCAGTATTTT	CASSQGVASGVTDTQYF
-	TRBV14	-	TRBJ1-3	TGTGCCAGCAGCTCTGGACAGCCTGGAAACACCATATATTTT	CASSSGQPGNTIYF
-	TRBV7-6	-	TRBJ1-6	TGTGCCAGCAGCGCAACTGGACAGTTTAATTCACCCCTCCACTTT	CASSATGQFNSPLHF
once	TRBV4-2	TRBD2	TRBJ2-5	TGTGCCAGCAGCCAAAAACTAGCGGGGGCTCAAGAGACCCAGTACTTC	CASSQKLAGAQETQYF
-	TRBV27	TRBD1	TRBJ2-3	TGTGCCAGCCGACAGGGGGGCAGCACAGATACGCAGTATTTT	CASRQGGSTDTQYF
-	TRBV29-1	TRBD1	TRBJ1-2	TGCAGCTACCGGGACAGGGGGTTTGCCGGCTATGGCTACACCTTC	CSYRDRGFAGYGYTF
-	TRBV2	TRBD2	TRBJ2-1	TGTGCCAGCAGTGGGACTAGCGGGAGGTTTAGCTCCTACAATGAGCAGTTCTTC	CASSGTSGRFSSYNEQFF
-	TRBV11-1	-	TRBJ2-5	TGTGCCAGCAGCTTATGGGACGCCCTCCAAGAGACCCAGTACTTC	CASSLWDALQETQYF
-	TRBV5-6	-	TRBJ1-3	TGTGCCAGCATCCTTATTGAGGATTCGATATATTTT	CASILIEDSIYF
once	TRBV11-2	-	TRBJ2-5	TGTGCCAGCAGCGGACCCGGAGGCGCGCAAGAGACCCAGTACTTC	CASSGPGGAQETQYF
-	TRBV7-3	-	TRBJ1-5	TGTGCCAGCAGCTTATCAGGGAGTCAGCCCCAGCATTTT	CASSLSGSQPQHF
-	TRBV7-2	-	TRBJ2-5	TGTGCCAGCAGCTCGGGCAGCACAGGGTACGAGACCCAGTACTTC	CASSSGSTGYETQYF
-	TRBV7-8	TRBD1	TRBJ1-5	TGTGCCAGCAGCCGGGGACAGCAAGGTCAGCCCCAGCATTTT	CASSRGQQGQPQHF
-	TRBV7-3	-	TRBJ2-5	TGTGCCAGCAGCCAGGCCGGGATACAAGAGACCCAGTACTTC	CASSQAGIQETQYF
-	TRBV5-1	TRBD1	TRBJ2-7	TGCGCCAGCAGCTTGGATGGGACAGGGAACTACGAGCAGTACTTC	CASSLDGTGNYEQYF
-	TRBV19	-	TRBJ1-1	TGTGCCAGTAGTGTCGACGGTAACACTGAAGCTTTCTTT	CASSVDGNTEAFF
-	TRBV7-8	TRBD1	TRBJ1-2	TGTGCCAGCAGCTTAGCACCGCATCAGGGGGCGGGCGGCTACACCTTC	CASSLAPHQGAGGYTF
-	TRBV27	TRBD2	TRBJ2-6	TGTGCCAGCAGCCCGGACCCCGGGAGGTACTCTGGGGCCAACGTCCTGACTTTC	CASSPDPGRYSGANVLTF
-	TRBV18	-	TRBJ1-2	TGTGCCAGCTCACCGATTTCGAACCCGAGGTCGGATCGAGATGGCTACACCTTC	CASSPISNPRSDRDGYTF
-	TRBV14	TRBD1	TRBJ1-3	TGTGCCAGCAGCCAAATACAGGGGGTGAACACCATATATTTT	CASSQIQGVNTIYF
-	TRBV10-1	-	TRBJ2-2	TGCGCCAGCAGTGAGGGAGGGCCCGGGGAGCTGTTTTTT	CASSEGGPGELFF
once	TRBV28	-	TRBJ1-5	TGTGCCAGCAGTTTGGTAAGGGTTCAGCCCCAGCATTTT	CASSLVRVQPQHF
-	TRBV18	-	TRBJ1-5	TGTGCCAGCTCACCAGAATTTAGGCGAGGGGATAGCAATCAGCCCCAGCATTTT	CASSPEFRRGDSNQPQHF
-	TRBV15	-	TRBJ1-3	TGTGCCACCCGTCGAGGTTCTGGAAACACCATATATTTT	CATRRGSGNTIYF
-	TRBV25-1	-	TRBJ2-5	TGTGCCAGCAGTAAAGGAGGGGTTGAAGAGACCCAGTACTTC	CASSKGGVEETQYF
-	TRBV2	-	TRBJ2-3	TGTGCCAGCAATCGGGATTCTACCATTTTT	CASNRDSTIF
-	TRBV5-1	-	TRBJ2-1	TGCGCCAGCAGCTATTTTTCCGGTCTCGCCCCGAGCAATGAGCAGTTCTTC	CASSYFSGLAPSNEQFF
-	TRBV2	-	TRBJ2-7	TGTGCCAGCAGTGGGGAACAGGGAGCCTACGAGCAGTACTTC	CASSGEQGAYEQYF
-	TRBV7-2	TRBD2	TRBJ2-5	TGTGCCAGCAGCAGGGCGGGGGGCATCCAAGAGACCCAGTACTTC	CASSRAGGIQETQYF
-	TRBV7-8	TRBD2	TRBJ2-5	TGTGCCAGCAGCTTAGGCGGGGGATTAGAGACCCAGTACTTC	CASSLGGGLETQYF
few	TRBV9	TRBD1	TRBJ1-5	TGTGCCAGCAGCGTTACGGGACAGGCCAATCAGCCCCAGCATTTT	CASSVTGQANQPQHF
-	TRBV6-5	-	TRBJ2-5	TGTGCCAGCAGCCGCCGGGAAACTCTAGAGACCCAGTACTTC	CASSRRETLETQYF